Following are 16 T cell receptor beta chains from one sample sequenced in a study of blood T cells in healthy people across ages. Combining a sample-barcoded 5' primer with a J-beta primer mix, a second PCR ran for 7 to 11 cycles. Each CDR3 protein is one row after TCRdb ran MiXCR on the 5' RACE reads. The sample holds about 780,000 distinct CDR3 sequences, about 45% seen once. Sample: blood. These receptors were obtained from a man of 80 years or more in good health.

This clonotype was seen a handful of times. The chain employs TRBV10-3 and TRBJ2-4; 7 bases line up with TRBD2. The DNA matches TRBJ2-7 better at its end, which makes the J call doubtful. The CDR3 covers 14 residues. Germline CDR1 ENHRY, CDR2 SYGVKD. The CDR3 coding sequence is TGTGCCATCAGTGAGGCGGCGGAGCGGGGCGAGCAGTACTTC. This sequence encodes CAISEAAERGEQYF.

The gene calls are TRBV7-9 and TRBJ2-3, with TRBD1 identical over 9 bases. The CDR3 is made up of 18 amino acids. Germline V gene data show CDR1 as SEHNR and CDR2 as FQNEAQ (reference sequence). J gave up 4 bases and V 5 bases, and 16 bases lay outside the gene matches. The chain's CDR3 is CASSPPRGTGSAADTQYF. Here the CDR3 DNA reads TGTGCCAGCAGCCCCCCTAGGGGGACAGGGTCAGCGGCAGATACGCAGTATTTT.

The CDR3 DNA sequence: TGCAGCGCAGTACGGGGGGCGAATTACAATGAGCAGTACTTC. As protein: CSAVRGANYNEQYF. The rearrangement links TRBV29-1 to TRBJ2-7; possible D gene TRBD2, 7 bases. The germline CDR1 and CDR2 sequences are SQVTM and ANQGSEA. Between the trimmed V and J ends, which lost 7 bases and 7 bases, there was a span of 23 bases. This CDR3 is 14 amino acids long.

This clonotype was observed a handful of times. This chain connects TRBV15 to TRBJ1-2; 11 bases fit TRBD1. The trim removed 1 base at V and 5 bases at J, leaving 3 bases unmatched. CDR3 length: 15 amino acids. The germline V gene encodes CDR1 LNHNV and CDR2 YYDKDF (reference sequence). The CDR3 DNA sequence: TGTGCCACCAGCAGAGGGGACAGGGGGACTTATGGCTACACCTTC. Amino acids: CATSRGDRGTYGYTF.

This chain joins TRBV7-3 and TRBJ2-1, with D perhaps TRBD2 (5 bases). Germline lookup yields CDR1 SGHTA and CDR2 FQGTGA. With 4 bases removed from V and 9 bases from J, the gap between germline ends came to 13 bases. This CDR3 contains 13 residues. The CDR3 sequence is CASSSNPGSEQFF. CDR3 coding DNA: TGTGCCAGCAGCTCTAACCCGGGGAGTGAGCAGTTCTTC.

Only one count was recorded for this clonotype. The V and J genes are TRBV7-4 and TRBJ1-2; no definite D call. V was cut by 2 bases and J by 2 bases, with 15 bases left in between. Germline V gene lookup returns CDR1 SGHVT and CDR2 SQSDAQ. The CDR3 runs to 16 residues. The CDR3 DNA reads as TGTGCCAGCAGCTTATGGTGGGCAGACGAAAACTATGGCTACACCTTC. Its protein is CASSLWWADENYGYTF.

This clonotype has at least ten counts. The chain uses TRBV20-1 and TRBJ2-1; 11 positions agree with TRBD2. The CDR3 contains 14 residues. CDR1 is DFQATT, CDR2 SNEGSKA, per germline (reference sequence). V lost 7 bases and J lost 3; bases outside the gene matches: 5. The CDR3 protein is CSVRTSGRYNEQFF. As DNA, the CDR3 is TGCAGTGTTCGGACTAGCGGGCGCTACAATGAGCAGTTCTTC.

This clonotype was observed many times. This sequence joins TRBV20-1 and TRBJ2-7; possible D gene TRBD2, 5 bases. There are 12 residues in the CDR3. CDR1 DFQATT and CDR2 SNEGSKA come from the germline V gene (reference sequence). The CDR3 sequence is CSGNSVSYEQYF. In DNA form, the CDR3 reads TGCAGCGGAAATAGCGTATCCTACGAGCAGTACTTC.

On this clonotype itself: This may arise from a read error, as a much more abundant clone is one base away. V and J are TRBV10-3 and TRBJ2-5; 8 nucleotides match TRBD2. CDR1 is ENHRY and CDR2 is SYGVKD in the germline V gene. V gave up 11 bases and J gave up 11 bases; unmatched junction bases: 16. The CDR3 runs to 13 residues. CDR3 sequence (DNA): TGTGCCGACTTACTAGCGGCTAACAATGAGCAGTACTTC. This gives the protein CADLLAANNEQYF.

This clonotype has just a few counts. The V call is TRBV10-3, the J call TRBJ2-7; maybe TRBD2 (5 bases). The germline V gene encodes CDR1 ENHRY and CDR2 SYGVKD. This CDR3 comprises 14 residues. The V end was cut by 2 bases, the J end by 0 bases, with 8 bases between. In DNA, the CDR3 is TGTGCCATCAGTGAGCGGGGTGGCTCCTACGAGCAGTACTTC. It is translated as CAISERGGSYEQYF.

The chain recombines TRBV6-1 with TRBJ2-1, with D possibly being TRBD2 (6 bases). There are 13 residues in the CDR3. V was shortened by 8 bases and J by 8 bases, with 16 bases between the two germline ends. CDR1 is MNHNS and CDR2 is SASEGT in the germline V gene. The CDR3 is CASRDWGGYEQFF. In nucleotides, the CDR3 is TGTGCCAGCCGGGACTGGGGTGGGTATGAGCAGTTCTTC.

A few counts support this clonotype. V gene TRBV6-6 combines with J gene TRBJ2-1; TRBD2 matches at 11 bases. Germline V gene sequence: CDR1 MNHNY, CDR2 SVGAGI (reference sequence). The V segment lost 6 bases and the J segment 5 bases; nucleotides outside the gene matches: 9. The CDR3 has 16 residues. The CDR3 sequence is CASSNPGTSGDNEQFF. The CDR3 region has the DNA TGTGCCAGCAGCAATCCGGGGACTAGCGGAGACAATGAGCAGTTCTTC.

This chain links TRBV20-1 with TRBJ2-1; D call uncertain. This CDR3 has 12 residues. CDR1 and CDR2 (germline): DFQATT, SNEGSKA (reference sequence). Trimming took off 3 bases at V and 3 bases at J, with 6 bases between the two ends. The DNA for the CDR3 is TGCAGTGCTAGCTCGGACTACAATGAGCAGTTCTTC. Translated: CSASSDYNEQFF.

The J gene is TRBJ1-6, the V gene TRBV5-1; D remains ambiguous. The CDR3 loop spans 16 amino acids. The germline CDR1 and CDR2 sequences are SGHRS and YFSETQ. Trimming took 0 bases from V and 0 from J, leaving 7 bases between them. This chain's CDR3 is CASSLGVRSYNSPLHF. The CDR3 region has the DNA TGCGCCAGCAGCTTGGGAGTCCGCTCCTATAATTCACCCCTCCACTTT.

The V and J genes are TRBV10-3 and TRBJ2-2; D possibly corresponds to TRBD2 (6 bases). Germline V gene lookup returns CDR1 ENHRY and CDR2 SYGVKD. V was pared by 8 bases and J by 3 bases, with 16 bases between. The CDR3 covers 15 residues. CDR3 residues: CAIRVGTLDTGELFF. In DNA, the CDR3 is TGTGCCATCCGGGTTGGGACTCTAGACACCGGGGAGCTGTTTTTT.

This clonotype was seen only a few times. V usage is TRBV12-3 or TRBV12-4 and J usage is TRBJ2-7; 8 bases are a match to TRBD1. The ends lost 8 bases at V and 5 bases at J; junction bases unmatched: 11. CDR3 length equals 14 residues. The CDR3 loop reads CASAHQGALNEQYF. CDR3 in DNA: TGTGCCAGCGCCCATCAGGGGGCCTTGAACGAGCAGTACTTC.